What follows describes a single T cell receptor beta chain. Its matching antigen is unknown. The repertoire was sequenced with immunoSEQ multiplex PCR; TCRdb's copy has only in-frame clones and lacks some. This sample has fewer than 150,000 clones, with approximately 87% found just once. Germline V gene lookup returns CDR1 KGHSH and CDR2 LQKENI. The V end was cut by 4 bases, the J end by 1 base, with 13 bases between. This CDR3 spans 15 amino acids. This sample was included in a study of T cell responses to AZD1222 COVID-19 vaccine. Study outcomes and limitations: It should be noted that donors were predominantly white British and more often female, and clonal diversity was possibly underestimated.

The sample in question was peripheral blood, obtained 28 days after the second AZD1222 dose. The sequence came from an adult who received the AZD1222 COVID-19 vaccine. The V gene is TRBV18, the J gene TRBJ2-5; D remains unclear. The CDR3 is CASSRDSTVQETQYF. In nucleotides, the CDR3 is TGTGCCAGCTCACGCGATTCTACGGTCCAAGAGACCCAGTACTTC.